These T cell receptor beta chains were read from a single sample in a study of cytomegalovirus exposure and HLA in healthy donors. Assay used: immunoSEQ multiplex PCR; TCRdb lists only in-frame clones, some missing. The data hold 70,000 to 95,000 clones, with roughly 93% observed a single time. What was sequenced was PBMCs. The receptors originated from a woman aged 30 to 39 in good health and CMV-seronegative. CDR3s include the opening cysteine and the closing phenylalanine or tryptophan. Fields, in order: J gene, CDR3 length, V gene, CDR3 protein.

TRBJ2-3	15	TRBV9	CASTLDVTSTDTQYF
TRBJ1-1	14	TRBV15	CATSLRGGYTEAFF
TRBJ2-7	16	TRBV5-1	CASSLRGGEAGNEQYF
TRBJ2-7	15	TRBV6-1	CASSDTAGGSYEQYF
TRBJ1-1	15	TRBV5-5	CASSGTTGGGTEAFF
TRBJ1-6	14	TRBV14	CASSPLTGNSPLHF
TRBJ2-1	15	TRBV6-1	CASSGWTSGRGEQFF
TRBJ1-1	14	TRBV29-1	CSVTNRGRNTEAFF
TRBJ2-1	14	TRBV7-8	CASSLAGRYNEQFF
TRBJ2-1	15	TRBV7-3	CASSLLGTGKDEQFF
TRBJ2-2	18	TRBV7-9	CASSFAGTSGGGTGELFF
TRBJ1-2	14	TRBV6-1	CASSDPDRGSGYTF
TRBJ2-7	15	TRBV5-1	CASSWNGQGRKEQYF
TRBJ1-4	15	TRBV7-9	CASSYWTGTNEKLFF
TRBJ2-1	14	TRBV5-1	CASSSGTSVGEQFF
TRBJ2-5	14	TRBV6-1	CASSTGLARETQYF
TRBJ1-5	13	TRBV28	CASKTGGNQPQHF
TRBJ2-7	15	TRBV5-1	CASSSTGTSDYEQYF
TRBJ1-5	14	TRBV6-5	CASSYSSSDQPQHF
TRBJ1-1	10	TRBV30	CAWGPGGMIF
TRBJ2-1	15	TRBV4-1	CASSQPGQGVYEQFF
TRBJ1-1	17	TRBV9	CASSVGGGLRAGTEAFF
TRBJ2-3	12	TRBV11-1	CASSPGADTQYF
TRBJ1-5	15	TRBV4-2	CASSQGRGNNQPQHF
TRBJ2-2	14	TRBV4-2	CASSQLSSTGELFF
TRBJ2-1	14	TRBV7-9	CASRPGLAIHEQFF
TRBJ2-1	16	TRBV27	CASGTSGRNSYNEQFF
TRBJ1-3	14	TRBV7-3	CASSLAGAGNTIYF
TRBJ2-7	15	TRBV7-2	CASSYRGGGSYEQYF
TRBJ1-4	16	TRBV5-4	CASSLDRDRTNEKLFF
TRBJ1-4	16	TRBV5-1	CASRMGQGVPNEKLFF
TRBJ2-3	14	TRBV6-1	CASTFGTGTDTQYF
TRBJ1-2	13	TRBV6-5	CASSSDKTYGYTF
TRBJ2-6	15	TRBV28	CASSFQLGGANVLTF
TRBJ2-7	15	TRBV6-5	CASSYSPGRGDEQYF
TRBJ2-1	20	TRBV28	CASHAPPGQRTSGAYNEQFF
TRBJ1-1	13	TRBV18	CASSGGLDTEAFF
TRBJ1-4	14	TRBV18	CASSIGTGNEKLFF
TRBJ2-7	16	TRBV28	CASSSPGTGSSYEQYF
TRBJ2-1	16	TRBV6-6	CASSYSSGLAYNEQFF
TRBJ1-2	17	TRBV12-2	CASRRALQGSLAYGYTF
TRBJ1-5	15	TRBV2	CASTMTGLEGQPQHF
TRBJ2-3	15	TRBV9	CASSVGGRSTDTQYF
TRBJ1-3	17	TRBV7-9	CASSLTHVRGGGNTIYF
TRBJ1-3	16	TRBV18	CASSPFTGVPGNTIYF
TRBJ1-1	14	TRBV19	CASSPLTLNTEAFF
TRBJ2-5	15	TRBV27	CASRLAGGLRETQYF
TRBJ1-5	12	TRBV7-9	CASSSQGQPQHF
TRBJ2-7	15	TRBV30	CAWSVAIPPQREQYF
TRBJ1-4	15	TRBV7-9	CASSLGAGTPEKLFF
TRBJ1-6	15	TRBV9	CASSALRDRNSPLHF
TRBJ2-7	14	TRBV9	CASSVEVREGEQYF
TRBJ2-7	18	TRBV9	CASSPPNPGQGFPSEQYF